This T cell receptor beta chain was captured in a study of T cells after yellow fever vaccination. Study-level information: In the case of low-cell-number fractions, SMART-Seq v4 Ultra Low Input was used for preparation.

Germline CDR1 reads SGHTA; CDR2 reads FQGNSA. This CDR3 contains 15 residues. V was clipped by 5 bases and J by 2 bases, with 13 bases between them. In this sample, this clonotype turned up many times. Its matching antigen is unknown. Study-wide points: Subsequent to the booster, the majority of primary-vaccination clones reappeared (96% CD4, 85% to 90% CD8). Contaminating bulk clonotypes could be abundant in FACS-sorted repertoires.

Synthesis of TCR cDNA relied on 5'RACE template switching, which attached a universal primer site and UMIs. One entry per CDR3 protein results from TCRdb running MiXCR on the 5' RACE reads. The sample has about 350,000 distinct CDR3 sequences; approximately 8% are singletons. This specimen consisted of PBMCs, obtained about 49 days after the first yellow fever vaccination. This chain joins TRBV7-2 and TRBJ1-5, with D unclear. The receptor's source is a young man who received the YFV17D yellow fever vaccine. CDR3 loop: CASSAAPVGNQPQHF. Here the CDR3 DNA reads TGTGCCAGCAGCGCCGCCCCAGTTGGCAATCAGCCCCAGCATTTT.